This TCR beta chain came from a study of cytomegalovirus exposure and HLA in healthy donors. Amplification used 60 Vbeta primers and 13 Jbeta primers. Clones were read by immunoSEQ multiplex PCR, and TCRdb kept only the in-frame ones, dropping some. The repertoire has around 150,000 clones, approximately 78% of them found once; the top ten carry more than 0.75%. Findings of the study overall: By a later analysis, the bulk of CMV-associated TCR beta chains appeared HLA-restricted. The Asian-associated ancestry cluster reportedly had fewer N-insertions than the approximately 670-donor mean in a later analysis.

Germline assignment: CDR1 DFQATT and CDR2 SNEGSKA (reference sequence). The V gene end was trimmed by 3 bases and the J gene end by 8 bases; junction bases not matched to a gene: 3. CDR3 size: 11 residues. A word on this clone: Its antigen is not known.

This clonotype was obtained from a girl under 10 years old in good health and CMV-seropositive. Sequencing was done on a sample of PBMCs. The chain has TRBV20-1 and TRBJ1-1, with TRBD1 identical over 7 bases. For the CDR3, the DNA is TGCAGTGCTAGTCGGGGACAGGAAGCTTTCTTT. Translated, it gives CSASRGQEAFF.